This is a list of T cell receptor beta chains from one sample in a study of blood T cells in healthy people across ages. TCRdb re-called the 5' RACE reads through MiXCR, storing one row per CDR3 protein. The sample lists approximately 760,000 distinct CDR3 sequences; around 25% were seen once. The same data also contributed to another study, on T cells of mothers and their children.

Sequenced: blood. These receptors originate from a boy between 5 and 17 years old in good health. The CDR3 runs from the conserved cysteine through the conserved F or W. The D gene is left open where the match is weak. Only some rows state a clone size, as once, few, many or a class for expanded clones.

-,TRBJ2-4,TRBV7-9,few,TGTGCCAGCAGCTTAGGGTCGCTTCGTGGAATTCAGTACTTC,CASSLGSLRGIQYF
-,TRBJ1-1,TRBV3-1,-,TGTGCCAGCAGCACCGGTAAAGGAGGAACTGAAGCTTTCTTT,CASSTGKGGTEAFF
-,TRBJ1-1,TRBV29-1,-,TGCAGCGTTGTCTTAGGGGGAGGCGCTGAAGCTTTCTTT,CSVVLGGGAEAFF
-,TRBJ1-2,TRBV12-3/TRBV12-4,few,TGTGCCAGCAGTTTAGAGTGGGCTGGCTACACCTTC,CASSLEWAGYTF
-,TRBJ1-5,TRBV4-1,-,TGCGCCAGCAGCACCACTTACAACAGGGTAAATCAGCCCCAGCATTTT,CASSTTYNRVNQPQHF
-,TRBJ2-6,TRBV10-3,few,TGTGCCATCGGATTCTCTGGGGCCAACGTCCTGACTTTC,CAIGFSGANVLTF
TRBD2,TRBJ2-3,TRBV6-1,-,TGTGCCAGCAGTGGGGGAAGGACTAGCGGGGGTGCAGATACGCAGTATTTT,CASSGGRTSGGADTQYF
-,TRBJ2-3,TRBV12-3/TRBV12-4,few,TGTGCCAGCAGGACTAGGGGTGTCACAGATACGCAGTATTTT,CASRTRGVTDTQYF
TRBD1,TRBJ2-5,TRBV20-1,-,TGCAGTGCTAGGGGGACAGGGAAAGAGGCCCAGTACTTC,CSARGTGKEAQYF
TRBD2,TRBJ2-3,TRBV7-9,-,TGTGCCAGCAGCCAAGGGGGGACTAGCGTCACAGATACGCAGTATTTT,CASSQGGTSVTDTQYF
-,TRBJ2-1,TRBV25-1,-,TGTGCCAGCAGTGCCCTGGACTCAAATACCAATGAGCAGTTCTTC,CASSALDSNTNEQFF
-,TRBJ2-1,TRBV5-1,few,TGCGCCAGCAGCCCCGGGACATTAGGTACCAATGAGCAGTTCTTC,CASSPGTLGTNEQFF